The next 14 T cell receptor beta chains were all read from a single sample in a study of beta chain features in type 1 diabetes. Since all of the isolated RNA was reverse transcribed, expressed TCRB transcripts were what got sequenced. The repertoire was sequenced with immunoSEQ multiplex PCR; TCRdb's copy has only in-frame clones and lacks some. The table has approximately 300,000 clones, approximately 11% seen once; the top ten hold 0.015%. The sequenced material came from naive CD4+ T cells from blood. The origin of the receptors is a woman aged 30 to 39 in good health.

The table lists this clone with a few counts. The chain recombines TRBV19 with TRBJ2-1; D is possibly TRBD2 (7 bases). V shed 5 bases and J shed 7 bases, with 12 bases lying between them. CDR3 length equals 13 residues. Germline values: CDR1 LNHDA, CDR2 SQIVND (reference sequence). The chain's CDR3 is CASSEQGGNEQFF. Written as DNA, the CDR3 is TGTGCCAGTAGTGAACAGGGAGGGAATGAGCAGTTCTTC.

A few counts support this clone. This chain joins TRBV7-9 and TRBJ1-2; TRBD1 might be the D (5 bases). Trimming took 5 bases from V and 4 from J, leaving 17 bases between them. This CDR3 has 15 amino acids. Germline lookup yields CDR1 SEHNR and CDR2 FQNEAQ (reference sequence). The CDR3 DNA reads TGTGCCAGCAGCAGTATACAGGCGGCTTCCTATGGCTACACCTTC. Translated: CASSSIQAASYGYTF.

This clone was seen only a few times. V gene TRBV7-2 combines with J gene TRBJ2-7, with 8 nucleotides matching TRBD1. The junction had 1 base not matched to a gene; V was cut back by 3 bases and J by 0 bases. The CDR3 totals 14 residues. Germline loops: CDR1 SGHTA, CDR2 FQGNSA. This CDR3 is CASSFGQGSYEQYF. The CDR3 nucleotides read TGTGCCAGCAGCTTCGGACAGGGCTCCTACGAGCAGTACTTC.

V is TRBV25-1 and J is TRBJ1-2; 8 bases are a match to TRBD1. V lost 1 base to trimming and J lost 4 bases; unmatched junction nucleotides: 8. The CDR3 runs 16 residues. In germline, CDR1 is MGHDK, CDR2 SYGVNS. The CDR3 protein is CASSESRGQGGYGYTF. CDR3 DNA sequence: TGTGCCAGCAGTGAATCCAGAGGACAGGGAGGCTATGGCTACACCTTC.

This clone was detected only a few times. V is TRBV27 and J is TRBJ1-5; 8 bases map to TRBD1. The CDR3 has 16 amino acids. V trimming: 7 bases; J trimming: 3 bases; junction bases outside the gene matches: 11. Germline CDR1 MNHEY, CDR2 SMNVEV (reference sequence). The CDR3 DNA follows: TGTGCCAGCAAAGACCTACAGGGGGACTACAATCAGCCCCAGCATTTT. It codes for CASKDLQGDYNQPQHF.

The chain is built from TRBV11-2 and TRBJ2-4; 11 bases agree with TRBD2. The CDR3 totals 15 residues. Germline CDR1 SGHAT, CDR2 FQNNGV. Trimming cost V 4 bases and J 7 bases; bases outside gene matches: 6. In nucleotides, the CDR3 is TGTGCCAGCAGCTCCCTAGCGGGAGGAGGGAACATTCAGTACTTC. Translating gives CASSSLAGGGNIQYF.

This clone was observed a handful of times. This sequence joins TRBV28 and TRBJ1-2; D not certain. In germline, CDR1 is MDHEN, CDR2 SYDVKM. The CDR3 covers 12 residues. The V end lost 2 bases, the J end lost 9 bases, and 10 bases lay between the germline ends. CDR3 protein: CASSLDLESYTF. As DNA, the CDR3 is TGTGCCAGCAGTTTAGACCTGGAGAGCTACACCTTC.

J is TRBJ1-5 and V is TRBV15; D unclear. The V gene lost 8 bases and the J gene lost 2 bases, with 13 bases spanning the gap. CDR3 length: 14 residues. Germline CDR1 LNHNV, CDR2 YYDKDF (reference sequence). The CDR3 reads CATAAVSGNQPQHF. CDR3 nucleotides: TGTGCCACCGCGGCGGTCTCGGGCAATCAGCCCCAGCATTTT.

This clone has only a few counts. The chain joins TRBV12-5 to TRBJ2-1; D is ambiguous. V was shortened by 6 bases and J by 9 bases, with 12 bases between the two germline ends. The CDR3 contains 12 residues. Germline V gene lookup returns CDR1 LGHNT and CDR2 FRNRAP. CDR3 DNA sequence: TGTGCTAGTGGGCCGACTTCGCTTGAGCAGTTCTTC. This codes for CASGPTSLEQFF.

This clone has more than one count but fewer than ten. V is TRBV7-8 and J is TRBJ1-2; maybe TRBD1 (5 bases). The CDR3 contains 15 residues. Germline loops: CDR1 SGHVS, CDR2 FQNEAQ. The ends were cut back, 5 bases at V and 0 bases at J, with 13 bases in the middle. The CDR3 loop reads CASSVDRSSNYGYTF. The CDR3, as DNA: TGTGCCAGCAGCGTTGACAGAAGCTCTAACTATGGCTACACCTTC.

Only a few counts were recorded for this clone. The chain employs TRBV25-1 and TRBJ2-4, with a possible D match to TRBD1 (5 bases). CDR1 is MGHDK, CDR2 SYGVNS, per germline. Trimming shortened V by 1 base and J by 0 bases, and 10 bases separated the two germline ends. CDR3 length: 16 residues. Written as DNA, the CDR3 is TGTGCCAGCAGTGAATTAGGGGTCGAAGCCAAAAACATTCAGTACTTC. It encodes CASSELGVEAKNIQYF.

This rearrangement joins TRBV7-9 to TRBJ2-7, with D possibly being TRBD1 (6 bases). With 4 bases removed from V and 6 bases from J, the gap between germline ends came to 16 bases. CDR1 SEHNR and CDR2 FQNEAQ come from the germline V gene (reference sequence). The CDR3 is 14 residues long. CDR3 amino acids: CASSWAPDRREQYF. The CDR3 nucleotides read TGTGCCAGCAGCTGGGCGCCCGACAGGCGCGAGCAGTACTTC. Using reference TRBV7-9 and TRBJ2-7 for the parts outside the CDR3, the full variable domain is DTGVSQNPRHKITKRGQNVTFRCDPISEHNRLYWYRQTLGQGPEFLTYFQNEAQLEKSRLLSDRFSAERPKGSFSTLEIQRTEQGDSAMYLCASSWAPDRREQYFGPGTRLTVT.

The J gene is TRBJ2-3, the V gene TRBV5-1; tentative D call: TRBD2 (6 bases). Germline CDR1 SGHRS, CDR2 YFSETQ. This CDR3 contains 18 residues. V was shortened by 0 bases and J by 3 bases, with 20 bases between the two germline ends. The CDR3 region has the DNA TGCGCCAGCAGCTTGGCCCTGAGCCCGACTAGTGCTACAGATACGCAGTATTTT. This codes for CASSLALSPTSATDTQYF.

The chain joins TRBV11-2 to TRBJ2-7, with 7 bases identical to TRBD2. The CDR3 loop spans 17 amino acids. Germline values: CDR1 SGHAT, CDR2 FQNNGV. The ends lost 5 bases at V and 3 bases at J; junction bases unmatched: 16. As DNA, the CDR3 is TGTGCCAGCAGCCCCTTCTTGACGGGTGCTAGCGGCTACGAGCAGTACTTC. Protein product: CASSPFLTGASGYEQYF.